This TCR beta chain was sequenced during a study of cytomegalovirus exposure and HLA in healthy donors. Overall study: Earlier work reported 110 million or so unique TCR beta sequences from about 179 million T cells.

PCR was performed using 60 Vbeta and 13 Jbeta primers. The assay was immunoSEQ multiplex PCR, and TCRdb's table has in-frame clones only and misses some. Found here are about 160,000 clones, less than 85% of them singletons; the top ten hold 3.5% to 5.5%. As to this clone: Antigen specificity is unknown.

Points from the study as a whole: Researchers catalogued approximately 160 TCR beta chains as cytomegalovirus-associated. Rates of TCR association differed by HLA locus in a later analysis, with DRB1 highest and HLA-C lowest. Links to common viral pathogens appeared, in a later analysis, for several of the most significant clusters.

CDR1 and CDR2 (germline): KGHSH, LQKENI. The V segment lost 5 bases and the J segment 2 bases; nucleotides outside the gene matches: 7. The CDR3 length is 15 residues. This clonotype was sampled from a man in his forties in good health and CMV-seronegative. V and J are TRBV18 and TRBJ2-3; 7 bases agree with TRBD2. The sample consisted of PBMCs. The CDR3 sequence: CASSLREGNTDTQYF. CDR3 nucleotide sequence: TGTGCCAGCTCATTGAGGGAGGGTAACACAGATACGCAGTATTTT.